This T cell receptor beta chain was observed in a study of T cell responses to AZD1222 COVID-19 vaccine (dated by TCRdb to the early 2020s). Study-level background: AZD1222 recipients with second doses at about 4 weeks or about 12 weeks were pooled, because spike-specific TCR depth and breadth did not differ between schedules. TCR sequencing was performed for some 250 trial participants, of whom approximately 200 were given two doses of AZD1222 and around 25 were given two doses of MenACWY control vaccine. Trial participants were enrolled by age into 18-55, 56-69 and 70-plus year subgroups, with 148, 28 and 57 TCR-sequenced participants respectively. Results and caveats for the whole study, not just this receptor: Because no day 14 peak-response samples were available, repertoires were characterized only after the peak T cell response. Conclusions about previously exposed vaccinees are limited, since just five or six AZD1222 recipients were seropositive for SARS-CoV-2 at baseline. Spike-specific TCR breadth and depth rose significantly after two AZD1222 doses compared with day 0 and with MenACWY recipients. Reportedly, almost half of the unique spike-specific TCRs recognized epitopes lying outside the regions that are mutated in the B.1.351 and B.1.1.7 variants. Participants were mostly white British, with more females than males. The authors suggested clonal diversity may have been underestimated. Vaccine-associated CD4 TCRs spanned the whole spike protein, with dominant responses in regions 160-218 and 743-854. The 56-69-year group was small, and its depth increase did not reach significance, likely because of low power.

Including the terminal cysteine and phenylalanine, the CDR3 comprises 14 residues. The read is trimmed to its CDR3 DNA, 42 bases read in frame from base 1. CDR1 and CDR2 (MGHRA, YSYEKL) derive from the germline V gene. Unmatched junction bases come to 10, with V trimmed by 1 base and J by 15 bases. Reading the label with the study, this specimen's time point is: baseline before first vaccination. Samples from vaccinated people were obtained from the UK trials COV001 and COV002, which included a single-blind randomized controlled phase 2/3 trial of AZD1222 (ChAdOx1 nCoV-19) in healthy adults. For TCRbeta chain sequencing, PBMC samples were collected from trial participants at day 0 and at day 28 after the second dose. The CDR3 regions of human TCRbeta chains were analyzed by immunosequencing. The study's own analysis went as follows. TCRs in the repertoires were compared against a reference library of SARS-CoV-2-specific TCRs that had been generated with the MIRA antigen-specificity platform. Breadth meant the fraction of unique TCRs that were SARS-CoV-2-associated, whereas depth meant the fraction of total T cells that were SARS-CoV-2-associated. Using the MIRA data, each spike-specific TCR was mapped to the spike region that the TCR reacts to and placed in a CD4 or CD8 class. Log10-transformed breadth and depth values were compared by one-way ANOVA with Sidak's multiple comparisons tests. Entries here come from immuneACCESS through TCRdb and include only in-frame sequences with V and J called. Some clones fail to appear in such tables; in the studies checked, an unresolved V gene covers under half of the shortfall, and the cause of the remainder is unknown. D and trimming were read from the DNA, whereas the V and J calls and clone size are those reported in that table. Here the sample has some 130,000 clones; about 94% occur a single time. The ten largest clones capture roughly 0.9% of the sample.

Points on this clone: Its antigen is currently not known. Base-call qualities are not available, and no considerably larger clone is one nucleotide away.

The clonotype comes from an adult in good health. The material sequenced was peripheral blood, taken on day 0 of AZD1222 vaccination. The chain uses TRBV4-1 and TRBJ2-1, with 9 bases matching TRBD2. At the DNA level, the sequence is TGCGCCAGCAGCCAAGTGGTAGGGACTAGCAAAATGTTCTTC. This codes for CASSQVVGTSKMFF.